One and the same sample provided the 9 T cell receptor beta chains below, sequenced in a study of T cell repertoires in cytomegalovirus infection. TCRdb processed the reads anew with MiXCR; each CDR3 protein has one entry. The sample carries about 200,000 distinct CDR3 sequences, approximately 9.7% recorded once. Source material: PBMCs. The receptors here all came from a human donor in good health (CMV status not recorded). Some clones in this sample may be carry-over from other donors' samples.

This clonotype has a count of ten or more. V and J are TRBV20-1 and TRBJ1-4; 9 nucleotides agree with TRBD1. CDR3 length equals 16 residues. V lost 6 bases, J lost 6 bases, and 14 bases stayed unmatched. The germline CDR1 and CDR2 sequences are DFQATT and SNEGSKA (reference sequence). As DNA, the CDR3 is TGCAGTGCCGACTCCCAGGCGGGACAGGGTGATGAAAAACTGTTTTTT. Translation: CSADSQAGQGDEKLFF.

Notes on this clonotype: A read error may be the cause here, since a much bigger clone is one base away. The chain combines TRBV28 with TRBJ1-5; TRBD1 matches at 9 bases. J gave up 16 bases and V 5 bases, and 15 bases lay outside the gene matches. This CDR3 contains 14 residues. The germline V gene has CDR1 MDHEN and CDR2 SYDVKM. CDR3 sequence (DNA): TGTGCCAGCAGTGGAGGGACAGGGATGGCTACTCGTCATTTT. This sequence encodes CASSGGTGMATRHF. Combining the CDR3 with reference TRBV28 and TRBJ1-5 gives the whole variable domain DVKVTQSSRYLVKRTGEKVFLECVQDMDHENMFWYRQDPGLGLRLIYFSYDVKMKEKGDIPEGYSVSREKKERFSLILESASTNQTSMYLCASSGGTGMATRHFGDGTRLSIL.

This clonotype was picked up many times. J is TRBJ1-1 and V is TRBV7-8; TRBD1 aligns across 7 bases. CDR3 size: 14 residues. V lost 8 bases and J lost 3; bases outside the gene matches: 9. Germline V gene sequence: CDR1 SGHVS, CDR2 FQNEAQ. In DNA form, the CDR3 reads TGTGCCAGCTCCCCGACAGGGAGTGACACTGAAGCTTTCTTT. The encoded protein is CASSPTGSDTEAFF.

The chain is built from TRBV20-1 and TRBJ1-2, with a tentative D call TRBD1 (6 bases). Germline V gene data show CDR1 as DFQATT and CDR2 as SNEGSKA (reference sequence). This CDR3 has 12 amino acids. V lost 5 bases to trimming and J lost 2 bases, with 9 bases between them. The CDR3 DNA reads TGCAGTGCTTCACAGGGAAACTATGGCTACACCTTC. Its translation is CSASQGNYGYTF.

Remarks on this clonotype: This clone may be a read error of a much larger clone one base away. The rearrangement joins TRBV19 to TRBJ2-5, with 9 bases matching TRBD1. The length of the CDR3 is 15 residues. CDR1 is LNHDA and CDR2 is SQIVND in the germline V gene (reference sequence). DNA of the CDR3: TGTGGCAGTAGTGCAGGGACAGGGCGGCGGGAGACCCAGTACTTC. Amino acids: CGSSAGTGRRETQYF.

This clonotype was found many times. This chain joins TRBV7-2 and TRBJ2-3; D is unclear. Trimming shortened V by 1 base and J by 8 bases, and 10 bases separated the two germline ends. CDR3 length: 13 amino acids. Per the germline V gene, CDR1 is SGHTA and CDR2 is FQGNSA. DNA for the CDR3: TGTGCCAGCAGCTTAGAAGGGATGGGTACGCAGTATTTT. This gives the protein CASSLEGMGTQYF.

Turning to this clonotype: This may be a read error: a much more frequent sequence differs by one nucleotide. This chain links TRBV29-1 with TRBJ2-7; 11 nucleotides line up with TRBD2. Germline CDR1 is SQVTM and CDR2 is ANQGSEA. This CDR3 has 14 amino acids. Germline trimming cut 4 bases from V and 6 bases from J; bases unmatched to any gene: 8. CDR3 sequence: CSVGLAGGHAEQYF. In nucleotides, the CDR3 is TGCAGCGTTGGCCTAGCGGGAGGCCACGCCGAGCAGTACTTC.

In its sample, this clonotype was seen a few times. This chain joins TRBV11-2 and TRBJ1-3; D gene unclear. CDR1 SGHAT and CDR2 FQNNGV come from the germline V gene. CDR3 size: 13 residues. V was cut by 4 bases and J by 2 bases, with 6 bases left in between. The DNA for the CDR3 is TGTGCCAGCAGCTCCCCGCCTGGAAACACCATATATTTT. Translation gives CASSSPPGNTIYF.

This clonotype is labeled as medium-sized. This chain links TRBV7-6 with TRBJ2-2, with TRBD2 matching 14 bases. V was clipped by 5 bases and J by 1 base; unmatched bases: 6. This CDR3 spans 18 amino acids. Germline V CDR1 and CDR2: SGHVS, FNYEAQ. The CDR3 reads CASSHSGTSGGNTGELFF. DNA for the CDR3: TGTGCCAGCAGCCATTCCGGGACTAGCGGGGGGAACACCGGGGAGCTGTTTTTT.